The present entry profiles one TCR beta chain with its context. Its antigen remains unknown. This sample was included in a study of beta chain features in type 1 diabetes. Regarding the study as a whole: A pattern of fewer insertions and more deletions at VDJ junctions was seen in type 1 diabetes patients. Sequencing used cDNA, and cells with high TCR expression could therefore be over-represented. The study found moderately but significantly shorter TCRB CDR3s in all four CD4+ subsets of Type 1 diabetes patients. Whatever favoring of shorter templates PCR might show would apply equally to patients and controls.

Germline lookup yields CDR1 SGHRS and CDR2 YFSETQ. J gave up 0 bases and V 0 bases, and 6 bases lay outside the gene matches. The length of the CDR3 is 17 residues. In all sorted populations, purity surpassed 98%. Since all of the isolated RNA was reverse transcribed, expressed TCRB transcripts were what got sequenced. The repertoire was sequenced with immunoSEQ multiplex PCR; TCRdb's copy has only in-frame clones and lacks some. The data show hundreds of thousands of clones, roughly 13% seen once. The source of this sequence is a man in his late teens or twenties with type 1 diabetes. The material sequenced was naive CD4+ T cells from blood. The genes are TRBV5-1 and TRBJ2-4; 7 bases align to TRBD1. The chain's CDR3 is CASSLGRQGEAKNIQYF. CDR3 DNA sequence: TGCGCCAGCAGCTTGGGTCGTCAGGGGGAAGCCAAAAACATTCAGTACTTC. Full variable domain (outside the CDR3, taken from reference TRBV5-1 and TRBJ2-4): KAGVTQTPRYLIKTRGQQVTLSCSPISGHRSVSWYQQTPGQGLQFLFEYFSETQRNKGNFPGRFSGRQFSNSRSEMNVSTLELGDSALYLCASSLGRQGEAKNIQYFGAGTRLSVL.